This T cell receptor (beta chain) derives from a study of CD8+ T cells in alopecia areata. Broader study findings: Normal skin contains resident alphabeta T cells, and these are also sequenced in scalp samples.

Reverse transcribed after extraction, RNA yielded cDNA as the sequencing template. The method was immunoSEQ multiplex PCR; TCRdb's version includes in-frame clones alone and lacks a portion of them. The data contain over 200,000 clones, about 60% of them singletons. This clone was recorded only once. The antigen remains undetermined. Other DNA sequences from this sample encode an identical CDR3 as well. Looked up from germline, CDR1 is DFQATT and CDR2 is SNEGSKA (reference sequence). Trimming removed 6 bases from V and 3 bases from J, with 5 bases in between. This CDR3 region has 10 residues. The sequencing here drew on CD4+ T cells sorted from blood, taken at week 0. The clonotype comes from a human donor with alopecia areata. The chain employs TRBV20-1 and TRBJ2-5; no clear D. CDR3 sequence: CSASEETQYF. DNA for the CDR3: TGCAGTGCGTCGGAAGAGACCCAGTACTTC.